A selection of T cell receptor beta chains follows, all from one sample in a study of human T cells and chemical hapten exposure. TCRdb recomputed calls from the RACE reads with MiXCR, one row per CDR3 protein. This sample carries some 52,000 distinct CDR3 sequences, roughly 11% of them seen once, and the ten largest clones take around 1.8%. The sequenced sample was whole blood, obtained in connection with sensitization to the hapten diphenylcyclopropenone (DPC). These receptors were taken from a woman between 35 and 50 years old with alopecia areata. Some clones in this sample may be carry-over from other donors' samples. Both conserved end residues are part of each CDR3. Clone sizes are given selectively: once, few, many, or a class where the clone is expanded.

>TRBV29-1|.|TRBJ1-3
CSVRTGGRNTIYF
>TRBV11-2|many|TRBJ2-3
CASSATSGGPGTQYF
>TRBV6-6|few|TRBJ1-5
CASRRDLNQPQHF
>TRBV2|many|TRBJ1-2
CASSQQSNYGYTF
>TRBV6-5|.|TRBJ1-1
CASNSALNTEAFF
>TRBV20-1|.|TRBJ2-3
CSARGPQRLDTQYF
>TRBV20-1|few|TRBJ2-3
CSATRTRTDTQYF
>TRBV7-7|few|TRBJ2-3
CASSFYLTDTQYF
>TRBV20-1|.|TRBJ2-2
CSASRQAGELFF
>TRBV18|.|TRBJ1-1
CASSQTEDTEAFF
>TRBV29-1|few|TRBJ2-4
CNGADVKGRPAKNIQYF
>TRBV29-1|many|TRBJ1-2
CSVQGGRYGYTF
>TRBV28|few|TRBJ1-2
CASSSPTENYGYTF
>TRBV6-2/TRBV6-3|few|TRBJ2-2
CASSYSRRGRTGELFF
>TRBV20-1|few|TRBJ2-2
CSARDGRESSGELFF
>TRBV18|few|TRBJ1-5
CASSPPGGDQPQHF
>TRBV29-1|many|TRBJ1-1
CSVGIRVNTEAFF
>TRBV9|many|TRBJ1-1
CASSPSPDRGRAFF
>TRBV20-1|.|TRBJ2-7
CSAPGGLAGGSSYEQYF
>TRBV7-8|.|TRBJ1-6
CASSLGAQSPLHF
>TRBV12-3/TRBV12-4|few|TRBJ1-2
CASNSWGDSGYTF
>TRBV12-3/TRBV12-4|few|TRBJ2-7
CASSFQREASYEQYF
>TRBV6-5|many|TRBJ2-7
CASSLGGNSYEQYF
>TRBV7-8|many|TRBJ2-1
CASSLIGGGPRNEQFF
>TRBV7-2|few|TRBJ1-1
CASSQDRASAFF
>TRBV19|.|TRBJ2-5
CASSWGKQETQYF
>TRBV29-1|many|TRBJ1-1
CSPTRVGTEAFF
>TRBV20-1|medium-sized|TRBJ1-6
CSAREGTGAPRSPLHF
>TRBV4-3|few|TRBJ2-7
CASSQDAQGGPYEQYF
>TRBV29-1|.|TRBJ2-1
CSVGDGSSYNEQFF
>TRBV30|few|TRBJ1-6
CAWSLQGTYNSPLHF
>TRBV18|.|TRBJ2-1
CASSPSLEDEQFF
>TRBV6-6|.|TRBJ1-1
CASSNEGGIEAFF
>TRBV7-3|few|TRBJ1-1
CASSLLGRITLANTEAFF
>TRBV20-1|few|TRBJ2-7
CSAQGRGYEQYF
>TRBV6-6|many|TRBJ2-6
CASSRSRQSPSGANVLTF
>TRBV6-1|many|TRBJ2-7
CASSEARTRTFYEQYF
>TRBV27|few|TRBJ1-2
CASSLDRHANYGYTF
>TRBV5-1|.|TRBJ2-7
CASSSSGSITSTYF
>TRBV20-1|many|TRBJ1-4
CSARDSSNEKLFF
>TRBV11-2|many|TRBJ1-5
CASSLSWGEWQPQHF
>TRBV19|.|TRBJ1-4
CASSSTGRGEKLFF
>TRBV20-1|few|TRBJ1-5
CSARDSGQRYQPQHF
>TRBV30|.|TRBJ2-3
CAWSEGQGGYTDTQYF
>TRBV30|.|TRBJ1-6
CAWSPRRNNSPLHF
>TRBV7-2|.|TRBJ2-5
CASSLSLGGATQETQYF
>TRBV28|many|TRBJ2-6
CATQLRANVLTF
>TRBV28|many|TRBJ2-5
CASSPLTGATETQYF
>TRBV7-9|many|TRBJ1-1
CASRSGGRTEAFF
>TRBV18|many|TRBJ2-7
CASSPRQGMGEQYF
>TRBV3-1|.|TRBJ2-7
CASSQDAPGDDEQYF
>TRBV12-3/TRBV12-4|many|TRBJ1-5
CASSFLGTGPNQPQHF
>TRBV28|.|TRBJ2-3
CASSVKRDTQYF
>TRBV27|many|TRBJ2-3
CATHPTSGLTDTQYF
>TRBV11-2|many|TRBJ1-2
CASSSGRNYGYTF
>TRBV18|many|TRBJ1-1
CASSPGPRNTEAFF
>TRBV5-1|.|TRBJ1-2
CASSLVAPAVAGYTF
>TRBV3-1|many|TRBJ1-1
CASSPLFNTEAFF
>TRBV29-1|.|TRBJ1-2
CSVEETRTYGYTF
>TRBV4-1|few|TRBJ2-1
CASSQVPLAGNEQFF